This is a list of T cell receptor beta chains from one sample in a study of control samples from healthy donors and cancer patients. This table comes from immunoSEQ multiplex PCR, and its TCRdb copy is limited to in-frame clones, with some not included. The sample includes hundreds of thousands of clones, approximately 92% of them seen just once. Material for sequencing was PBMCs. Source of these receptors: a middle-aged man with head and neck cancer. CDR3s include the opening cysteine and the closing phenylalanine or tryptophan.

v_gene	CDR3aa
TRBV5-1	CASSLDGNSQHTEAFF
TRBV5-8	CASTSPARSTEAFF
TRBV18	CASSPSTGALNQPQHF
TRBV5-1	CASSLAPGTGGYSGGYTF
TRBV11-2	CASSPPASRGPSGYTF
TRBV30	CAWTGTGGLGLYF
TRBV18	CASFTLEDTGELFF
TRBV5-5	CASSYPGTTDYNTEAFF
TRBV28	CASSHPQGVKEKLFF
TRBV7-2	CASSLMAYSYEQYF
TRBV7-9	CASSQPLQGYQETQYF
TRBV5-6	CASSFGRGSPLHF
TRBV2	CASLGAVGLKLFF
TRBV7-3	CASSLNPIGELFF
TRBV27	CASSLYSGQASEQYF
TRBV18	CASSPPTDGGNQPQHF
TRBV5-4	CAGQREGRHEQFF
TRBV12-3/TRBV12-4	CASEESPPGELFF
TRBV30	CAWRERGGSGYGYTF
TRBV21-1	CASSKGGLAYEQYF
TRBV12-5	CASGTGQGNYEQYF
TRBV7-2	CASSLRLAGGRTYYEQYF
TRBV6-5	CASSYSRGGGDEKLFF
TRBV27	CASGGWETQYF
TRBV7-3	CASSLNRASGYNEQFF